This T cell receptor beta chain was recovered during a study of blood T cell repertoires in COVID-19. On the study more broadly: Italy, Spain and the United States were the sources of the convalescent and acute COVID-19 samples. Sample material is recorded as cDNA or gDNA derived from T cells, B-cell-depleted T cells, or PBMCs.

Trimming took 7 bases from V and 2 from J; bases not matched to a gene: 4. CDR3 length equals 12 residues. CDR1 and CDR2 from the germline V gene are SQVTM and ANQGSEA. Profiling relied on immunoSEQ multiplex PCR, and the TCRdb table lists in-frame clones only, not all of them. Found here are about 480,000 clones, roughly 89% of them singletons; the top ten hold about 0.91%. This chain connects TRBV29-1 to TRBJ1-2, with TRBD1 matching 7 bases. The sample was peripheral blood. The sequence derives from a man between 18 and 35 years old with COVID-19, enrolled during active disease. CDR3 DNA: TGCAGCGCTGGACAGGAGAACTATGGCTACACCTTC. It codes for CSAGQENYGYTF.